This T cell receptor beta chain was sequenced for a study of vaccination effects on CD4 cells after COVID-19 (dated 2022 in TCRdb). A note on the overall study: Participants received two doses of either the BNT162b2 or the mRNA-1273 mRNA SARS-CoV-2 vaccine. SARS-CoV-2 spike-specific CD4+ TCR repertoires were compared before and after mRNA vaccination in COVID-19 convalescent patients and in infection-naive vaccine recipients. Cultures from other donors in the study were sequenced using the Oncomine TCR Beta short-read assay on an Illumina iSeq 100. The full study included 9 to 10 COVID-19 convalescent patients and several SARS-CoV-2-naive healthy vaccine recipients. The paper as a whole reports these results and caveats: At late post-vaccination timepoints, both infection-induced and vaccine-induced clones showed marked clonal contraction, consistent with waning T cell responses. Limitations of the study were the small number of convalescent patients and the absence of early post-infection timepoints. Among healthy vaccine recipients, nearly all vaccine-induced clones were SARS-CoV-2 mono-reactive, and just 1 of 255 was cross-reactive with common cold coronaviruses.

Libraries were constructed by the immunoSEQ multiplex PCR assay. TCR beta CDR3 sequencing was performed on DNA from the cultured, isolated CD4+ T cells. The original methods were these. The analysis removed non-productive TCR sequences, trimmed reads to the CDR3 region, and retained only CDR3s that were 7 or more amino acids long. The MANAFEST web app was used to identify antigen-specific clonotypes by comparing expansion in peptide wells with expansion in reference cultures. To be called positive, a clone needed expansion at FDR<0.05 compared with the reference and with all other wells, an odds ratio greater than 5, and a frequency greater than 0.1% in two replicate wells. Clonotypes significantly expanded in SARS-CoV-2 spike wells and in at least one common cold coronavirus spike condition were defined as cross-reactive. CDR3 similarity was assessed by Levenshtein distance using the stringdist R package, and unrooted trees were constructed with ape in R 3.6.1. This is the immuneACCESS table as TCRdb keeps it, with only in-frame sequences that have V and J called. A part of the clones is gone; compared with another copy, unresolved V genes explain less than half, and the rest is unexplained. V, J and clone size are taken as reported in that table, and D and trimming were inferred from the DNA itself. Counted in this sample were 50,000 to 75,000 clones; 80% to 90% of them appeared once. About 2.4% of the sample comes from the top ten.

V is cut back by 3 bases and J by 7 bases, with 13 bases in the junction unmatched. Including the terminal cysteine and phenylalanine, the CDR3 comprises 17 residues. The sequence is cut down to CDR3 DNA, 51 bases in frame from base 1. The germline V gene (reference sequence) yields LNHDA for CDR1 and SQIVND for CDR2. In the ViraFEST assay, PBMC were stimulated with viral peptide pools, and TCR sequencing was then used to find antigen-specific CD4+ T cell clonotypes based on their expansion. After less than eleven days of culture, CD4+ T cells were isolated with the EasySep CD4+ T cell isolation kit. The absence of prior SARS-CoV-2 infection in healthy vaccine recipients was confirmed by negative nucleocapsid antibodies before and after vaccination. Fewer than 2.5 million PBMC per well were cultured in IMDM with 5% human AB serum, 7.5 to 10 IU/ml IL-2 and gentamicin, plus 10 ug/ml peptides. On days 3 and 7, half of the culture medium was replaced with fresh IL-2-containing medium. Each peptide stimulation condition was cultured in triplicate wells unless otherwise noted. Using Ficoll-Paque Plus gradient centrifugation, PBMC were separated from whole blood and then either used fresh or cryopreserved at -140C. Overlapping peptide pools spanned the spike proteins of SARS-CoV-2 and the common cold coronaviruses HCoV-NL63, HCoV-OC43 and HCoV-229E. The QIAamp micro DNA kit was used to extract genomic DNA from the cultured CD4+ T cells.

Details on this clone: The antigen this receptor binds is unknown. No base-level quality is on record; no much larger clone is a single base apart.

The sequences come from CD4+ T cells from PBMCs cultured with HCoV-229E spike peptides, collected before COVID-19 vaccination. What this sample's cell subset or site label stands for: HCoV-229E spike overlapping peptide pool stimulation. The V gene is TRBV19 and the J gene is TRBJ2-4; TRBD1 fits 9 bases in the junction. This TCR derives from a human donor who received a COVID-19 vaccine. The DNA sequence is TGTGCCAGTAGTATCGTCGGGACAGGGCTAGGGGATAACATTCAGTACTTC. The translation is CASSIVGTGLGDNIQYF.